This TCR beta chain was retrieved from a study of blood T cell repertoires in COVID-19. At the level of the study: Acute and convalescent COVID-19 specimens originated in the United States, Italy and Spain. The analysed material was cDNA or gDNA that came from T cells, B-cell-depleted T cells, or PBMCs.

Trimming left V 3 bases short and J 3 bases short, with 9 bases between. CDR1 and CDR2 from the germline V gene are KGHSH and LQKENI. This CDR3 is 13 amino acids long. In the authors' workflow: Reference gene primers were amplified, and this amplification served to estimate nucleated cell counts. TCRdb's table, derived via immunoSEQ multiplex PCR, lists solely in-frame clones and lacks some. V and J calls and clone size follow that table, whereas D and trimming were derived from the DNA. The sample records 85,000 to 100,000 clones, around 86% being singletons. This clone appeared a single time. This TCR was recovered from a man aged 55 to 70 with acute or convalescent COVID-19. The sample consisted of peripheral blood. J is TRBJ2-7 and V is TRBV18; D not certain. CDR3 in DNA: TGTGCCAGCTCACCGACTGAACTCTACGAGCAGTACTTC. It translates to CASSPTELYEQYF.